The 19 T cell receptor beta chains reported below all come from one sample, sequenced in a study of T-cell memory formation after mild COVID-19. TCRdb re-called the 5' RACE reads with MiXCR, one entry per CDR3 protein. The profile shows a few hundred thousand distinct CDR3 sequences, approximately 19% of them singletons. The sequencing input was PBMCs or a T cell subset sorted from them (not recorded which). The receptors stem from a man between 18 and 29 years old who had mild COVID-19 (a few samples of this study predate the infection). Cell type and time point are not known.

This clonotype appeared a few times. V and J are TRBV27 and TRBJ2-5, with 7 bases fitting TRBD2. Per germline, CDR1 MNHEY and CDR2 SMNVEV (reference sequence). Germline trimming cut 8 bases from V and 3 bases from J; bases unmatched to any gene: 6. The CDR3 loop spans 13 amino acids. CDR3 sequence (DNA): TGTGCCAGCGCATTGGCGGGGGAAGAGACCCAGTACTTC. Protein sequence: CASALAGEETQYF.

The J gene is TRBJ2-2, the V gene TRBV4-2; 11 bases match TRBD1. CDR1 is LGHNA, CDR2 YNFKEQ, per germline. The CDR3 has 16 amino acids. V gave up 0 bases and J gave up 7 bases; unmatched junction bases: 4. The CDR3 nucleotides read TGTGCCAGCAGCCAAGATTGGACAGGGGGCCGCGGGGAGCTGTTTTTT. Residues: CASSQDWTGGRGELFF.

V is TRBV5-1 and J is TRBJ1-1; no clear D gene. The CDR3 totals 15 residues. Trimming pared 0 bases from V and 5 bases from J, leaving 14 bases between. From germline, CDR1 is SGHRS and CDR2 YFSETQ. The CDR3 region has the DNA TGCGCCAGCAGCTTGGCCAGCTCCCTACAAACTGAAGCTTTCTTT. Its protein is CASSLASSLQTEAFF.

The CDR3: CASSLAPGGKETQYF. Written as DNA, the CDR3 is TGCGCCAGCAGCTTGGCCCCGGGGGGGAAAGAGACCCAGTACTTC. The chain links TRBV5-1 to TRBJ2-5; 8 nucleotides agree with TRBD2. V shed 0 bases, J shed 3 bases, and the junction held 4 bases outside the gene matches. The CDR3 is made up of 15 amino acids. Germline-derived CDR1 and CDR2 are SGHRS and YFSETQ.

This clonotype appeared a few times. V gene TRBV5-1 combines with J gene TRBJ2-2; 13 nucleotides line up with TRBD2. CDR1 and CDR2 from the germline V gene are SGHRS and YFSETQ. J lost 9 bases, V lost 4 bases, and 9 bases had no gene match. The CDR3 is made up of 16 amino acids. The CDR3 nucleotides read TGCGCCAGCAGCAAAGGGACTAGCGGGGCTCACCGGGAGCTGTTTTTT. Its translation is CASSKGTSGAHRELFF.

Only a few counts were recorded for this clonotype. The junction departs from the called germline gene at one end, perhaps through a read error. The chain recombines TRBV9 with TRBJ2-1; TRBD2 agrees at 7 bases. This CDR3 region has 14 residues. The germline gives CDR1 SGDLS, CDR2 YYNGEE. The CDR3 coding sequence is TGTGCCAGCAGCCCAAATGTGGGGGGGGGACCCCCGCTCTTC. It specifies CASSPNVGGGPPLF.

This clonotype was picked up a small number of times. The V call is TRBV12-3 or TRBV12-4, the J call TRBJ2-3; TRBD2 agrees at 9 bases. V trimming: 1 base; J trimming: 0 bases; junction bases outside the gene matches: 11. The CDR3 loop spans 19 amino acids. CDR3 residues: CASSLDHQRGVPSTDTQYF. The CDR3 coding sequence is TGTGCCAGCAGTTTAGACCACCAGCGGGGGGTTCCCAGCACAGATACGCAGTATTTT.

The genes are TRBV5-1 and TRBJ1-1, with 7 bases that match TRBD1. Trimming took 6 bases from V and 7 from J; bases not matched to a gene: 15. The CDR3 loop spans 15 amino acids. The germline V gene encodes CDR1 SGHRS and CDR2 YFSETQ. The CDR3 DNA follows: TGCGCCAGCACCCTCGGTAGGGGGCAGATTGGTGAAGCTTTCTTT. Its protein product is CASTLGRGQIGEAFF.

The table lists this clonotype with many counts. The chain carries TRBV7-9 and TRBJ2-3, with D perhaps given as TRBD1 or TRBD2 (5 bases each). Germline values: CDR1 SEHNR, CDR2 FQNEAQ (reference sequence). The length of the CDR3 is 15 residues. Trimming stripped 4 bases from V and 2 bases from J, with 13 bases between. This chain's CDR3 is CASSSTGALTDTQYF. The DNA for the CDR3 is TGTGCCAGCAGCTCGACCGGGGCCCTCACAGATACGCAGTATTTT.

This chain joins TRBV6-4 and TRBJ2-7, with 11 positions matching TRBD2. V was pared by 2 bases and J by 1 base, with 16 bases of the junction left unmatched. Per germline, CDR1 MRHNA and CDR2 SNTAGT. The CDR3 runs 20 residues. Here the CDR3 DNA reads TGTGCCAGCAGTGACGCGACGTTGCTAGCGGGGGGTTACCCGTCCTACGAGCAGTACGTC. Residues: CASSDATLLAGGYPSYEQYV.

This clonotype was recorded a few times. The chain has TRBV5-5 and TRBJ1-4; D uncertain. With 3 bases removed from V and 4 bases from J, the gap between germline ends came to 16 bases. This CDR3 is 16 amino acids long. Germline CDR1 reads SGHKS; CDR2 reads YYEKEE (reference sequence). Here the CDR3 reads CASSSRVGRNNEKLFF. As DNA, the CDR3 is TGTGCCAGCAGCTCCCGCGTAGGACGGAATAATGAAAAACTGTTTTTT.

CDR3 in DNA: TGTGCCAGCAGTGAACAGGGGGCGAACTACGAGCAGTACGTC. Translating gives CASSEQGANYEQYV. The V gene is TRBV2, the J gene TRBJ2-7, with 8 bases identical to TRBD1. Looked up from germline, CDR1 is SNHLY and CDR2 is FYNNEI. The CDR3 sequence is 14 residues long. V was pared by 2 bases and J by 3 bases, with 3 bases of the junction left unmatched.

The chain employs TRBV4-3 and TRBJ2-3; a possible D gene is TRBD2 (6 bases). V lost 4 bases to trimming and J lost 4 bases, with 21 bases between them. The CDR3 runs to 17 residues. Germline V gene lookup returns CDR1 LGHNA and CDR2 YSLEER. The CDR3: CASSPARGRVTADTQYF. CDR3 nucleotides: TGCGCCAGCAGCCCTGCGCGGGGCAGGGTGACTGCAGATACGCAGTATTTT.

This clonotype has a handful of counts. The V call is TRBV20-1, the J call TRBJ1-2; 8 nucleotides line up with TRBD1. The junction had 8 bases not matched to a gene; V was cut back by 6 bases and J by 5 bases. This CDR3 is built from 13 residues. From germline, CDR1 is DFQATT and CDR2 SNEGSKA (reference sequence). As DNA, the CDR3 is TGCAGTGCGCTTCGACAGGGGCTATATGGCTACACCTTC. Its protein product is CSALRQGLYGYTF.

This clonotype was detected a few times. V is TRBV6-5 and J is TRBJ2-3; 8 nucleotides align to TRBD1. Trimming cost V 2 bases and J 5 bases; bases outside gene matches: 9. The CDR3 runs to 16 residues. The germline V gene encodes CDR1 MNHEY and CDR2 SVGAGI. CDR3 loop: CASSYDGRGLVDTQYF. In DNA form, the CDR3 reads TGTGCCAGCAGTTACGACGGCAGGGGGCTGGTAGATACGCAGTATTTT.

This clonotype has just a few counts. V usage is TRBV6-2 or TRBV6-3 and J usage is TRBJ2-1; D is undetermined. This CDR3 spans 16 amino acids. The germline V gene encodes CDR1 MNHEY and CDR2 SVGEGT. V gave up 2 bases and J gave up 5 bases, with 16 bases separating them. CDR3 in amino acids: CASSYVPSSQNNEQFF. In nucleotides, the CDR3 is TGTGCCAGCAGTTACGTACCGTCCAGTCAGAACAATGAGCAGTTCTTC.

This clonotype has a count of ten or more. The CDR3 here is CASSYQGDTDTQYF. The CDR3 coding sequence is TGTGCCAGCAGCTACCAGGGGGACACAGATACGCAGTATTTT. V is TRBV5-6 and J is TRBJ2-3; 7 nucleotides line up with TRBD1. The CDR3 is made up of 14 amino acids. V trimming: 3 bases; J trimming: 2 bases; junction bases outside the gene matches: 3. From germline, CDR1 is SGHDT and CDR2 YYEEEE.

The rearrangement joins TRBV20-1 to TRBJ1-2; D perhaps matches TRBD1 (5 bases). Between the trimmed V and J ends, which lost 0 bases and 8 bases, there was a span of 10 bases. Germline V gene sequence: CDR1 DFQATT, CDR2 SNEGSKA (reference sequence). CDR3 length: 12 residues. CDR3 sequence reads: CSAREKGTGYTF. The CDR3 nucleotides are TGCAGTGCTAGAGAAAAAGGGACCGGCTACACCTTC.

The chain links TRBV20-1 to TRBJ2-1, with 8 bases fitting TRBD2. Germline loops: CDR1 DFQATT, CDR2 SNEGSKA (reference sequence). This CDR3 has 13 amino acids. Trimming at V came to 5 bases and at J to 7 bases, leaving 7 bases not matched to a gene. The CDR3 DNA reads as TGCAGTGCTGGCGGACTAGCCGGGAATGAGCAGTTCTTC. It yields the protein CSAGGLAGNEQFF.